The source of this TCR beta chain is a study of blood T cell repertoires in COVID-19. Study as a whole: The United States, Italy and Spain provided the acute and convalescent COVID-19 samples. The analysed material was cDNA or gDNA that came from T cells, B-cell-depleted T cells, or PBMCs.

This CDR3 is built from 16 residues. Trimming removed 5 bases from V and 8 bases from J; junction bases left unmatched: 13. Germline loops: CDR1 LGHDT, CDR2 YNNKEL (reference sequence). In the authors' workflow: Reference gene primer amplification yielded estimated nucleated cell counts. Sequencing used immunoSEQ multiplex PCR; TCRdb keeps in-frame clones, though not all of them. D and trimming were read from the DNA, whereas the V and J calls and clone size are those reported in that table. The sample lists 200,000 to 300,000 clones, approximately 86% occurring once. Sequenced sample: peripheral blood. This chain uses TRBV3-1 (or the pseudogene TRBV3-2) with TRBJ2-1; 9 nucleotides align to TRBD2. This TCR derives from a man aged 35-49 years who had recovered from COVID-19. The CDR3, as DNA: TGTGCCAGCAGCATCCCCCTAGCGGGGAGGCGATATGAGCAGTTCTTC. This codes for CASSIPLAGRRYEQFF.